The TCR beta chain under discussion was sequenced for a study of blood T cell repertoires in COVID-19. Across the whole study: Sources were T cells, B-cell-depleted T cells, or PBMCs; the material itself was cDNA or gDNA.

Per the original data handling: The authors estimated nucleated cell counts from reference gene primer amplification. Profiling relied on immunoSEQ multiplex PCR, and the TCRdb table lists in-frame clones only, not all of them. The DNA was the basis for D and trimming; V, J and clone size are from that table. The sample consists of approximately 100,000 clones, 80% to 90% of them appearing once. Trimming stripped 5 bases from V and 3 bases from J, with 13 bases between. Germline CDR1 MNHNY, CDR2 SVGAGI (reference sequence). This CDR3 is built from 15 residues. The sample consisted of peripheral blood. This TCR was recovered from a woman aged 55-70 years with acute or convalescent COVID-19. This sequence joins TRBV6-6 and TRBJ1-4; D unresolved. The CDR3 DNA sequence: TGTGCCAGCAGTCGACGGAGGGCTTCTAATGAAAAACTGTTTTTT. It is translated as CASSRRRASNEKLFF.